This T cell receptor beta chain appears in the sequencing data of a study of blood T cell repertoires in COVID-19. Study summary: Samples representing acute and convalescent COVID-19 were sourced from the United States, Italy and Spain.

The germline gives CDR1 SGHRS, CDR2 YFSETQ. This CDR3 comprises 15 residues. Germline trimming cut 1 base from V and 5 bases from J; bases unmatched to any gene: 7. In the original workflow: Counts of nucleated cells, estimated from reference gene primer amplification, were obtained. Using immunoSEQ multiplex PCR, the repertoire was profiled, and TCRdb retains in-frame clones only, with some absent. The DNA was the basis for D and trimming; V, J and clone size are from that table. The table has about 330,000 clones, 89% seen once. Sequencing was carried out using peripheral blood. The source of this sequence is a young man who had recovered from COVID-19. The chain is built from TRBV5-1 and TRBJ2-5, with 8 positions matching TRBD2. The DNA for the CDR3 is TGCGCCAGCAGCTTGCAACCGGGGGGGCACGAGACCCAGTACTTC. Residues: CASSLQPGGHETQYF.